This T cell receptor beta chain was observed in a study of T cell responses to AZD1222 COVID-19 vaccine. General study results and limits: With dominance at 160-218 and 743-854, vaccine-associated CD4 TCRs spanned spike. Spike-specific TCR breadth rose after two AZD1222 doses, and depth rose as well. Only 5 or 6 AZD1222 recipients tested seropositive at baseline.

Profiling relied on immunoSEQ multiplex PCR, and the TCRdb table lists in-frame clones only, not all of them. The sample shows about 70,000 clones, around 83% of them seen only once. About this clone itself: Its antigen is currently unknown.

CDR3 length equals 16 residues. The V end lost 0 bases, the J end lost 6 bases, and 15 bases lay between the germline ends. CDR1 LGHDT and CDR2 YNNKEL come from the germline V gene (reference sequence). This TCR derives from an adult in good health. The sample in question was peripheral blood, obtained on day 0 of AZD1222 vaccination. This rearrangement joins TRBV3-1 (or the pseudogene TRBV3-2) to TRBJ1-5; D remains unclear. CDR3 DNA sequence: TGTGCCAGCAGCCAAGATCGGTCGGCGGTGACTCAGCCCCAGCATTTT. Its translation: CASSQDRSAVTQPQHF.